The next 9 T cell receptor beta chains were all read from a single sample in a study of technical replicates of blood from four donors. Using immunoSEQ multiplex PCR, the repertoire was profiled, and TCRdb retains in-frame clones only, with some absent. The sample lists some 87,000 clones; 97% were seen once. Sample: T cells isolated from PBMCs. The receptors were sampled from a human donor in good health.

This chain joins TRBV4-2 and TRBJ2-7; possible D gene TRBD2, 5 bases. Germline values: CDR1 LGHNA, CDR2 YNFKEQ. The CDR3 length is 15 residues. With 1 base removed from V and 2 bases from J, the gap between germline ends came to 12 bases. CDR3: CASSQAPDGTYEQYF. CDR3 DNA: TGTGCCAGCAGCCAAGCCCCGGACGGGACCTACGAGCAGTACTTC.

The DNA for the CDR3 is TGTGCCAGCAGCCATACGACAGGGGCCAGGATCACTGAAGCTTTCTTT. Translation gives CASSHTTGARITEAFF. The chain uses TRBV7-9 and TRBJ1-1; TRBD1 matches at 8 bases. Germline loops: CDR1 SEHNR, CDR2 FQNEAQ (reference sequence). J gave up 4 bases and V 5 bases, and 12 bases lay outside the gene matches. CDR3 size: 16 residues.

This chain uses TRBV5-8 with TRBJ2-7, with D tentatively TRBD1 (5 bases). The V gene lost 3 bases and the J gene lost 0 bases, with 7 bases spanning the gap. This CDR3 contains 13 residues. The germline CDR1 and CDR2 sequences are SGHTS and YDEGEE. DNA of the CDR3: TGTGCCAGCAGCTACAGGACCTCCTACGAGCAGTACTTC. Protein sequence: CASSYRTSYEQYF. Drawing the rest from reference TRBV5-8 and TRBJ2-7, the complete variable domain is EAGVTQSPTHLIKTRGQQATLRCSPISGHTSVYWYQQALGLGLQFLLWYDEGEERNRGNFPPRFSGRQFPNYSSELNVNALELEDSALYLCASSYRTSYEQYFGPGTRLTVT.

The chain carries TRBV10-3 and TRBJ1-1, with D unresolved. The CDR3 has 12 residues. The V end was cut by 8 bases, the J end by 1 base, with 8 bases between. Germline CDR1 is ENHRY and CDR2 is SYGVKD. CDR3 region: CAIFTGNTEAFF. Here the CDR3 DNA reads TGTGCCATCTTCACGGGGAACACTGAAGCTTTCTTT.

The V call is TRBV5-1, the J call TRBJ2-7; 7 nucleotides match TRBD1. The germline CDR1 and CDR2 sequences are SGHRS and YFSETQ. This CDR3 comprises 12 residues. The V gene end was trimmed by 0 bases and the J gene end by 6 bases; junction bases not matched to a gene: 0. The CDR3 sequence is CASSLAGGEQYF. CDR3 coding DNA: TGCGCCAGCAGCTTGGCAGGGGGCGAGCAGTACTTC.

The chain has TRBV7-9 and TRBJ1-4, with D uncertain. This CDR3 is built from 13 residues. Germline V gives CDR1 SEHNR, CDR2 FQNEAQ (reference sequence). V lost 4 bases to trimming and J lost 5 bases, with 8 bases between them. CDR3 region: CASSSILNEKLFF. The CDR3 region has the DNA TGTGCCAGCAGCTCAATACTAAATGAAAAACTGTTTTTT.

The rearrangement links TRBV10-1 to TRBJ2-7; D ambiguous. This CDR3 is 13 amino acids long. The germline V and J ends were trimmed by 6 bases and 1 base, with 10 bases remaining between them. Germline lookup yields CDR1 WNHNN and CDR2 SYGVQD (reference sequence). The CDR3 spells CASSLGISYEQYF. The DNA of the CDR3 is TGCGCCAGCAGCCTGGGCATTTCCTACGAGCAGTACTTC.

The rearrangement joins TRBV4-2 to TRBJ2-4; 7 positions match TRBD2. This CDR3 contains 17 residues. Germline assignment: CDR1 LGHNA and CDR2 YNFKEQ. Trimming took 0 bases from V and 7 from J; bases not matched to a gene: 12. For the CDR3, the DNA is TGTGCCAGCAGCCAAGACTGGCACCGACTAGCCGGGAACATTCAGTACTTC. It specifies CASSQDWHRLAGNIQYF.

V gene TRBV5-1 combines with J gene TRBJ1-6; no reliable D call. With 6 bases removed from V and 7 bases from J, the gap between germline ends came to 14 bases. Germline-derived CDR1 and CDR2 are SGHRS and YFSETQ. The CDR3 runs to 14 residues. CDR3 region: CASMTGDRNSPLHF. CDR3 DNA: TGCGCCAGCATGACCGGGGATCGGAATTCACCCCTCCACTTT. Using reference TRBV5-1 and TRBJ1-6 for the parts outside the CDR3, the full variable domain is KAGVTQTPRYLIKTRGQQVTLSCSPISGHRSVSWYQQTPGQGLQFLFEYFSETQRNKGNFPGRFSGRQFSNSRSEMNVSTLELGDSALYLCASMTGDRNSPLHFGNGTRLTVT.